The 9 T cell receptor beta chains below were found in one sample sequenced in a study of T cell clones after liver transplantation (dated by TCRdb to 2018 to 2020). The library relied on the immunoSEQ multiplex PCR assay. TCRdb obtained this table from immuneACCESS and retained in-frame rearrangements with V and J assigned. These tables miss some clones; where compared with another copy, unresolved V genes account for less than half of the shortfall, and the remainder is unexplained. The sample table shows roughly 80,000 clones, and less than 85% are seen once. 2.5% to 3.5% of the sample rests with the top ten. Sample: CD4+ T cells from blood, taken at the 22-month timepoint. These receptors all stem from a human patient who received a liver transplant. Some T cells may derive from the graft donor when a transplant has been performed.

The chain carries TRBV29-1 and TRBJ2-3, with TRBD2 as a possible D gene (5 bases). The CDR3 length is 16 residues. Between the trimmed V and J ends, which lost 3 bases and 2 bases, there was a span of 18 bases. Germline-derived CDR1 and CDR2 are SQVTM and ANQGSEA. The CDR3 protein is CSVEGTGLLNTDTQYF. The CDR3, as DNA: TGCAGCGTTGAGGGCACCGGACTCCTGAACACAGATACGCAGTATTTT.

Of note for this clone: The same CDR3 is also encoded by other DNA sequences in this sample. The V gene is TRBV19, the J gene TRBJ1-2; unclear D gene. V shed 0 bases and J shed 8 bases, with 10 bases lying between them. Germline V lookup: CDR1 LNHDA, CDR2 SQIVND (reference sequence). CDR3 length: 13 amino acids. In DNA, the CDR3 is TGTGCCAGTAGTATAGAGCGGACGCGGGGCTACACCTTC. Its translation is CASSIERTRGYTF.

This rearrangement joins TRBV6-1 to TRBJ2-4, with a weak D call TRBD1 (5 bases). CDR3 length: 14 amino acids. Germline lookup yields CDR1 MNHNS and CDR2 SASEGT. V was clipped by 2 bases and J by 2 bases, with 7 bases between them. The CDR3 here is CASSERGTKNIQYF. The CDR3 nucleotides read TGTGCCAGCAGTGAAAGGGGAACCAAAAACATTCAGTACTTC.

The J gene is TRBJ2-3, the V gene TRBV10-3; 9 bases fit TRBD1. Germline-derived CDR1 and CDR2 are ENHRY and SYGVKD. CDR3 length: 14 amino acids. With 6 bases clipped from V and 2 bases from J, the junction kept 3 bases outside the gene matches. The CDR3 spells CAIRRQGVTDTQYF. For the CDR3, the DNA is TGTGCCATCAGGCGACAGGGGGTCACAGATACGCAGTATTTT.

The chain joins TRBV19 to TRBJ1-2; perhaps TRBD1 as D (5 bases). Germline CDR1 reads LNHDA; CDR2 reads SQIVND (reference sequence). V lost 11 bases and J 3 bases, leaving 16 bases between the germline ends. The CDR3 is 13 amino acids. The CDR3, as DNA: TGTGCCGTACGTGCGGGGGTGGACTATGGCTACACCTTC. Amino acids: CAVRAGVDYGYTF.

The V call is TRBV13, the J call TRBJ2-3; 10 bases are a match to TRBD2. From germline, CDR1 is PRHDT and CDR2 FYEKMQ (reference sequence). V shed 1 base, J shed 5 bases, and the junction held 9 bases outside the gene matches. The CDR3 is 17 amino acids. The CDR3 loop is CASSLVGLAGVVDTQYF. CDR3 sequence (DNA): TGTGCCAGCAGCTTAGTAGGGCTAGCGGGAGTTGTAGATACGCAGTATTTT.

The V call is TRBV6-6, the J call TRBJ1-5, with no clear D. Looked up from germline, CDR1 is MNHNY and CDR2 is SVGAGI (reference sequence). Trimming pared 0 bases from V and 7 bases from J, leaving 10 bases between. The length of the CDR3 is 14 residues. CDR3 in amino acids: CASSYSDEWQPQHF. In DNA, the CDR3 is TGTGCCAGCAGTTACTCGGATGAGTGGCAGCCCCAGCATTTT.

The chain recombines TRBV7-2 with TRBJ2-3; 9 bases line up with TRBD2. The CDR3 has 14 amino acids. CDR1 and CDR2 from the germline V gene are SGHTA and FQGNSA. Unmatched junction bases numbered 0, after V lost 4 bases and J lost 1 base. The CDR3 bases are TGTGCCAGCAGCTGGACTAGCGGCACAGATACGCAGTATTTT. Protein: CASSWTSGTDTQYF.

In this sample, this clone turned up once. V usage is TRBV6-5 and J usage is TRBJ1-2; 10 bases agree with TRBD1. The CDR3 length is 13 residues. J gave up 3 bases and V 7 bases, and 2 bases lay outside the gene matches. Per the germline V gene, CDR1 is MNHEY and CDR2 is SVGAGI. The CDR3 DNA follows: TGTGCCAGCATCGGGACAGGGGACTATGGCTACACCTTC. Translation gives CASIGTGDYGYTF.